Presented here are 16 T cell receptor beta chains from one specimen sequenced in a study of blood T cell repertoires in COVID-19. TCRdb's copy holds only in-frame clones and misses some; the assay was immunoSEQ multiplex PCR. The data contain 110,000 to 150,000 clones, more than 80% of them singletons. The sequenced sample consisted of peripheral blood. Receptor source: an older woman with active COVID-19.

Only one count was recorded for this clone. The chain carries TRBV4-2 and TRBJ2-7; 10 nucleotides align to TRBD2. V lost 0 bases, J lost 6 bases, and 14 bases stayed unmatched. From germline, CDR1 is LGHNA and CDR2 YNFKEQ. The length of the CDR3 is 18 residues. CDR3 amino acids: CASSQDHELAGVGGEQYF. The CDR3 DNA reads TGTGCCAGCAGCCAAGATCACGAGCTAGCGGGAGTCGGGGGCGAGCAGTACTTC.

J is TRBJ1-1 and V is TRBV27, with D hard to call. Trimming stripped 3 bases from V and 5 bases from J, with 10 bases between. Looked up from germline, CDR1 is MNHEY and CDR2 is SMNVEV (reference sequence). This CDR3 spans 13 amino acids. CDR3 sequence: CASSFTEGTEAFF. CDR3 sequence (DNA): TGTGCCAGCAGTTTTACAGAGGGAACTGAAGCTTTCTTT.

The V call is TRBV2, the J call TRBJ1-2; 7 nucleotides agree with TRBD1. CDR3 length: 14 amino acids. Germline loops: CDR1 SNHLY, CDR2 FYNNEI. After removal of 6 bases from V and 3 bases from J, the junction contained 7 bases not matched to a gene. In nucleotides, the CDR3 is TGTGCCAGCAGCACAACCGGGACAGACTATGGCTACACCTTC. Translation: CASSTTGTDYGYTF.

The chain uses TRBV5-5 and TRBJ2-1; TRBD2 matches 10 bases. The CDR3 has 15 amino acids. CDR1 SGHKS and CDR2 YYEKEE come from the germline V gene (reference sequence). With V trimmed by 3 bases and J by 0 bases, 0 bases remained unmatched. The DNA of the CDR3 is TGTGCCAGCAGCTCTAGCGGGAGCTCCTACAATGAGCAGTTCTTC. This translates into CASSSSGSSYNEQFF.

This chain connects TRBV28 to TRBJ1-1, with unresolved D. Germline V CDR1 and CDR2: MDHEN, SYDVKM. The CDR3 is 11 amino acids. Trimming took off 6 bases at V and 10 bases at J, with 12 bases between the two ends. CDR3 amino acids: CASSWEAGAFF. CDR3 nucleotides: TGTGCCAGCAGCTGGGAGGCTGGAGCTTTCTTT.

The V call is TRBV28, the J call TRBJ2-1; D is perhaps TRBD2 (6 bases). CDR1 MDHEN and CDR2 SYDVKM come from the germline V gene. The V end was cut by 6 bases, the J end by 0 bases, with 9 bases between. The CDR3 consists of 14 residues. Written as DNA, the CDR3 is TGTGCCAGCAGGGGGGGACCCTCCTACAATGAGCAGTTCTTC. Protein sequence: CASRGGPSYNEQFF.

V is TRBV29-1 and J is TRBJ2-1; TRBD2 might be the D (5 bases). CDR1 SQVTM and CDR2 ANQGSEA come from the germline V gene. Trimming left V 2 bases short and J 0 bases short, with 17 bases between. The CDR3 is 17 amino acids. The CDR3 nucleotides read TGCAGCGTTGAAAAAGGGAGTTGGGGAGACTCCTACAATGAGCAGTTCTTC. This sequence encodes CSVEKGSWGDSYNEQFF.

The rearrangement joins TRBV21-1 to TRBJ1-2; TRBD1, the D gene given by the table, was not confirmed from the DNA. TRBV21-1 is flagged as a pseudogene. The CDR3 has 14 amino acids. CDR3 nucleotides: TGTGCCAGCAGCAGATTACAGGGAAGATATGGCTACACCTTC. Protein: CASSRLQGRYGYTF.

The sample holds a few counts of this clone. The chain employs TRBV6-6 and TRBJ1-6, with 7 bases aligning to TRBD1. CDR1 is MNHNY and CDR2 is SVGAGI in the germline V gene (reference sequence). Trimming removed 6 bases from V and 3 bases from J; junction bases left unmatched: 5. This CDR3 contains 15 residues. This chain's CDR3 is CASSPGTVYNSPLHF. CDR3 nucleotide sequence: TGTGCCAGCAGCCCCGGGACAGTCTATAATTCACCCCTCCACTTT.

This rearrangement joins TRBV10-1 to TRBJ2-2; the D gene is possibly TRBD1 (5 bases). Germline-derived CDR1 and CDR2 are WNHNN and SYGVQD (reference sequence). The CDR3 runs to 16 residues. The ends were cut back, 0 bases at V and 0 bases at J, with 8 bases in the middle. CDR3 loop: CASSESGPSNTGELFF. The CDR3 DNA reads as TGCGCCAGCAGTGAGTCGGGGCCATCGAACACCGGGGAGCTGTTTTTT.

V and J are TRBV5-8 and TRBJ2-7, with D possibly matching TRBD2 (6 bases). V was clipped by 4 bases and J by 0 bases, with 17 bases between them. CDR3 length equals 16 residues. Germline CDR1 reads SGHTS; CDR2 reads YDEGEE. The DNA of the CDR3 is TGTGCCAGCAGCCGTATCGGGGACTGGGGCTCCTACGAGCAGTACTTC. This sequence encodes CASSRIGDWGSYEQYF.

The chain carries TRBV9 and TRBJ2-3; tentatively, D is TRBD1 (6 bases). The CDR3 totals 15 residues. Looked up from germline, CDR1 is SGDLS and CDR2 is YYNGEE. The germline V and J ends were trimmed by 0 bases and 4 bases, with 12 bases remaining between them. CDR3 sequence: CASSVGRTVADTQYF. The CDR3 DNA is TGTGCCAGCAGCGTAGGTAGGACAGTTGCAGATACGCAGTATTTT.

This chain connects TRBV14 to TRBJ1-3; D is uncertain. The CDR3 runs 15 residues. The V end was cut by 4 bases, the J end by 0 bases, with 10 bases between. Germline CDR1 SGHDN, CDR2 FVKESK. CDR3 DNA: TGTGCCAGCAGCCTCGACTACTACTCTGGAAACACCATATATTTT. Translation: CASSLDYYSGNTIYF.

The CDR3 coding sequence is TGTGCCACCTCATTACAGGGGGGACCCCAGCATTTT. Translated: CATSLQGGPQHF. The J gene is TRBJ1-5, the V gene TRBV6-5, with TRBD1 matching over 8 bases. Germline V gene sequence: CDR1 MNHEY, CDR2 SVGAGI. The ends lost 10 bases at V and 10 bases at J; junction bases unmatched: 9. CDR3 length: 12 amino acids.

The chain recombines TRBV5-1 with TRBJ1-2; D is unresolved. Per the germline V gene, CDR1 is SGHRS and CDR2 is YFSETQ. V lost 5 bases and J 1 base, leaving 15 bases between the germline ends. The CDR3 spans 15 residues. DNA of the CDR3: TGCGCCAGCAGTTTCGGGAGCGGAGGTAACTATGGCTACACCTTC. It codes for CASSFGSGGNYGYTF.

The chain recombines TRBV12-3 or TRBV12-4 with TRBJ2-3; D ambiguous. This CDR3 has 13 residues. Trimming shortened V by 2 bases and J by 4 bases, and 7 bases separated the two germline ends. CDR3 residues: CASSLSSADTQYF. The CDR3 DNA reads TGTGCCAGCAGTTTATCTTCGGCAGATACGCAGTATTTT.